Following are 21 T cell receptor beta chains from one sample sequenced in a study of regulatory T cells in long-lasting Graves disease. Documented time point: persistent/refractory GD, antithyroid drugs over 5 years with positive TRAb. RNA from PBMCs was the source of the TCR library. CDR3-region Arm-PCR and iRepertoire HTBI primers produced the TCR beta libraries. TCRdb itself ran the multiplex PCR reads through MiXCR, one entry per CDR3 protein. The profile shows about 430,000 distinct CDR3 sequences, 21% of them singletons. Material: peripheral blood mononuclear cells (PBMCs), obtained when the disease was refractory, from a patient treated with antithyroid drugs. The origin of the receptors is a female donor with Graves disease.

This clonotype occurred many times. This chain joins TRBV7-8 and TRBJ1-5; weak D call: TRBD1 (6 bases). Germline loops: CDR1 SGHVS, CDR2 FQNEAQ. Trimming shortened V by 2 bases and J by 7 bases, and 12 bases separated the two germline ends. CDR3 length: 14 residues. CDR3 residues: CASSLKTGPQPQHF. The DNA of the CDR3 is TGTGCCAGCAGCTTAAAGACAGGTCCACAGCCCCAGCATTTT.

This clonotype occurred many times. This sequence joins TRBV20-1 and TRBJ2-7; 9 bases fit TRBD1. The length of the CDR3 is 13 residues. V trimming: 5 bases; J trimming: 4 bases; junction bases outside the gene matches: 6. CDR1 is DFQATT, CDR2 SNEGSKA, per germline (reference sequence). The CDR3 DNA is TGCAGTGCTGACCGGGACAGGGATTACGAGCAGTACTTC. This encodes CSADRDRDYEQYF.

This clonotype was counted many times. This chain joins TRBV6-1 and TRBJ2-7, with TRBD2 matching over 7 bases. The V gene end was trimmed by 6 bases and the J gene end by 6 bases; junction bases not matched to a gene: 8. The CDR3 spans 13 residues. The germline V gene has CDR1 MNHNS and CDR2 SASEGT. The CDR3 DNA reads as TGTGCCAGCAGCGTGCGGGAGAAGTCCGAGCAGTACTTC. Its translation: CASSVREKSEQYF.

In this sample, this clonotype turned up many times. The J gene is TRBJ1-5, the V gene TRBV6-1, with 10 bases aligning to TRBD1. This CDR3 is built from 15 residues. V lost 4 bases to trimming and J lost 2 bases; unmatched junction nucleotides: 2. Germline V CDR1 and CDR2: MNHNS, SASEGT. CDR3 nucleotides: TGTGCCAGCAGTGGACAGGGGGCAGGCAATCAGCCCCAGCATTTT. It translates to CASSGQGAGNQPQHF.

V and J are TRBV15 and TRBJ2-1, with a tentative D call TRBD2 (5 bases). The V and J ends lost 0 bases and 5 bases respectively, with 11 bases between them. Germline assignment: CDR1 LNHNV and CDR2 YYDKDF (reference sequence). This CDR3 comprises 15 residues. This chain's CDR3 is CATSRDRGLDNEQFF. CDR3 nucleotides: TGTGCCACCAGCAGAGATCGAGGGCTTGACAATGAGCAGTTCTTC.

The chain carries TRBV24-1 and TRBJ2-1, with TRBD2 matching 9 bases. The CDR3 is 16 amino acids. The V gene end was trimmed by 4 bases and the J gene end by 8 bases; junction bases not matched to a gene: 11. The germline V gene encodes CDR1 KGHDR and CDR2 SFDVKD. CDR3 amino acids: CATSDLGTSPSDEQFF. The DNA of the CDR3 is TGTGCCACCAGTGACCTCGGGACTAGCCCGTCCGATGAGCAGTTCTTC.

The table lists this clonotype with many counts. The chain joins TRBV28 to TRBJ2-2; TRBD2 matches 9 bases. CDR1 MDHEN and CDR2 SYDVKM come from the germline V gene. The V and J ends lost 5 bases and 6 bases, in that order; junction bases with no gene match: 13. The CDR3 is made up of 17 amino acids. DNA for the CDR3: TGTGCCAGCAGTATACTGGTTAGCGGGAGAGTTGCCGGGGAGCTGTTTTTT. Its translation: CASSILVSGRVAGELFF.

This clonotype was recorded many times. The chain recombines TRBV20-1 with TRBJ1-2; 11 bases align to TRBD1. This CDR3 contains 15 residues. V lost 1 base and J lost 5; bases outside the gene matches: 6. Per the germline V gene, CDR1 is DFQATT and CDR2 is SNEGSKA (reference sequence). The CDR3 DNA sequence: TGCAGTGCTAGAGCGGGACAGGGGGTTCTGTATGGCTACACCTTC. As protein: CSARAGQGVLYGYTF.

This clonotype was counted only a few times. The rearrangement links TRBV2 to TRBJ2-7; D gene unclear. The CDR3 runs to 12 residues. Trimming cost V 4 bases and J 4 bases, with 8 bases left between them. The germline gives CDR1 SNHLY, CDR2 FYNNEI. CDR3 DNA sequence: TGTGCCAGCAGTGTCAGTGAATACGAGCAGTACTTC. Translated, it gives CASSVSEYEQYF.

This rearrangement joins TRBV7-2 to TRBJ1-3, with D hard to call. The germline CDR1 and CDR2 sequences are SGHTA and FQGNSA. Trimming shortened V by 1 base and J by 2 bases, and 9 bases separated the two germline ends. This CDR3 region has 15 residues. The CDR3 spells CASSLGVGTGNTIYF. CDR3 nucleotide sequence: TGTGCCAGCAGCTTAGGCGTGGGTACTGGAAACACCATATATTTT.

The chain carries TRBV5-5 and TRBJ2-4; TRBD1 matches at 8 bases. From germline, CDR1 is SGHKS and CDR2 YYEKEE (reference sequence). V lost 2 bases to trimming and J lost 6 bases; unmatched junction nucleotides: 4. The CDR3 contains 14 residues. The CDR3 here is CASSFQGAGNIQYF. The DNA for the CDR3 is TGTGCCAGCAGCTTTCAGGGGGCAGGAAACATTCAGTACTTC.

This clonotype was observed once. Possible read error: a much larger clone is one base away. The chain employs TRBV28 and TRBJ2-7; perhaps TRBD1 as D (6 bases). There are 14 residues in the CDR3. V was shortened by 8 bases and J by 4 bases, with 18 bases between the two germline ends. The germline CDR1 and CDR2 sequences are MDHEN and SYDVKM. DNA for the CDR3: TGTGCCAGCGCCCCTGACAGGATTATTTACGAGCAGTACTTC. Amino acids: CASAPDRIIYEQYF.

This clonotype was counted many times. J is TRBJ2-5 and V is TRBV28; 8 positions match TRBD2. After removal of 8 bases from V and 3 bases from J, the junction contained 5 bases not matched to a gene. There are 13 residues in the CDR3. Germline V CDR1 and CDR2: MDHEN, SYDVKM. CDR3 nucleotide sequence: TGTGCCAGCGGAGCGGGAGTTGAAGAGACCCAGTACTTC. The encoded protein is CASGAGVEETQYF.

This clonotype was detected only a few times. The rearrangement links TRBV5-1 to TRBJ2-7; D may be TRBD2 (5 bases). Trimming took off 0 bases at V and 2 bases at J, with 9 bases between the two ends. This CDR3 region has 14 residues. Per germline, CDR1 SGHRS and CDR2 YFSETQ. CDR3 amino acids: CASSLVEDPYEQYF. For the CDR3, the DNA is TGCGCCAGCAGCTTGGTGGAGGATCCCTACGAGCAGTACTTC.

V gene TRBV25-1 combines with J gene TRBJ1-1, with D perhaps matching TRBD1 (5 bases). V was pared by 8 bases and J by 1 base, with 11 bases between. The CDR3 runs to 13 residues. Germline assignment: CDR1 MGHDK and CDR2 SYGVNS. DNA of the CDR3: TGTGCCAGCCGGTGGGGGGAGAACACTGAAGCTTTCTTT. Its protein product is CASRWGENTEAFF.

This clonotype was picked up a small number of times. The chain carries TRBV5-5 and TRBJ2-4, with 9 positions matching TRBD2. The CDR3 length is 17 residues. CDR1 is SGHKS and CDR2 is YYEKEE in the germline V gene (reference sequence). V lost 0 bases to trimming and J lost 1 base; unmatched junction nucleotides: 5. The CDR3 is CASSLEAGGPAKNIQYF. The CDR3 region has the DNA TGTGCCAGCAGCTTGGAGGCGGGAGGGCCGGCCAAAAACATTCAGTACTTC.

This clonotype was counted many times. J is TRBJ1-1 and V is TRBV7-9; D is perhaps TRBD1 (5 bases). V was clipped by 3 bases and J by 11 bases, with 16 bases between them. Germline-derived CDR1 and CDR2 are SEHNR and FQNEAQ (reference sequence). The CDR3 sequence is 13 residues long. CDR3 DNA: TGTGCCAGCAGCTTCATAAGGGGCGAGACCGCTTTCTTT. Protein product: CASSFIRGETAFF.

This clonotype was counted many times. V usage is TRBV28 and J usage is TRBJ1-4, with 7 bases lining up with TRBD1. Germline loops: CDR1 MDHEN, CDR2 SYDVKM. The CDR3 is made up of 13 amino acids. The ends lost 10 bases at V and 7 bases at J; junction bases unmatched: 9. Here the CDR3 DNA reads TGTGCCACCGTAGACAGGGCGGGTGAAAAACTGTTTTTT. Protein product: CATVDRAGEKLFF.

This clonotype has ten or more counts. This chain connects TRBV5-4 to TRBJ1-1, with D uncertain. V lost 1 base to trimming and J lost 3 bases, with 10 bases between them. CDR3 length: 14 amino acids. Germline loops: CDR1 SGHNT, CDR2 YYREEE (reference sequence). The CDR3 protein is CASSLPGADTEAFF. CDR3 bases: TGTGCCAGCAGCTTGCCAGGAGCGGACACTGAAGCTTTCTTT.

The chain joins TRBV6-5 to TRBJ2-2; D unclear. V was pared by 2 bases and J by 6 bases, with 7 bases between. Germline V gene lookup returns CDR1 MNHEY and CDR2 SVGAGI. The CDR3 covers 13 residues. The CDR3 reads CASSYELSGELFF. The DNA of the CDR3 is TGTGCCAGCAGTTACGAGTTGTCCGGGGAGCTGTTTTTT.

This clonotype was counted ten times or more. This CDR3 reads CASSMGQMNTEAFF. CDR3 coding DNA: TGTGCCAGCAGCATGGGACAGATGAACACTGAAGCTTTCTTT. V usage is TRBV7-3 and J usage is TRBJ1-1; 7 nucleotides align to TRBD1. CDR1 SGHTA and CDR2 FQGTGA come from the germline V gene. V lost 5 bases and J lost 0; bases outside the gene matches: 3. The CDR3 consists of 14 residues. The full variable domain, completed using reference TRBV7-3 and TRBJ1-1, is GAGVSQTPSNKVTEKGKYVELRCDPISGHTALYWYRQSLGQGPEFLIYFQGTGAADDSGLPNDRFFAVRPEGSVSTLKIQRTERGDSAVYLCASSMGQMNTEAFFGQGTRLTVV.